This T cell receptor beta chain derives from a study of vaccination and CD4 T cells after COVID-19. Treatment here: roughly 11-day PBMC culture with coronavirus spike peptide pools or control peptides (ViraFEST assay). Ahead of the COVID-19 pandemic (2011-2018), the CD4+ T cells of the unexposed donor were collected. About this clonotype itself: The target antigen is unknown.

Cultured CD4+ T cell DNA underwent sequencing with the Oncomine TCR Beta short-read assay. TCRdb reprocessed the PCR reads via MiXCR and lists one record per CDR3 protein. The data contain 4,500 to 5,500 distinct CDR3 sequences, approximately 40% of them singletons. CDR1 is MRHNA, CDR2 SNTAGT, per germline. V dropped 5 bases and J dropped 1 base, with 9 bases sitting between them. The CDR3 is 15 amino acids. The TCR originated in a human donor in good health. This sequence joins TRBV6-4 and TRBJ2-6, with D possibly being TRBD1 (6 bases). The sample comprised CD4+ T cells from blood, cultured in vitro. In DNA, the CDR3 is TGTGCCAGCAGTCTTGACAGGTCTGGGGCCAACGTCCTGACTTTC. Encoded protein: CASSLDRSGANVLTF.